This T cell receptor (beta chain) came from a study of T-cell memory formation after mild COVID-19. MiXCR was run by TCRdb on the 5' RACE reads, yielding one entry per CDR3 protein. The sample lists roughly 110,000 distinct CDR3 sequences, around an eighth occurring once. Whole-study results and caveats: Contracting CD4+ clones were located mainly in CM and EM, and CD8+ clones in EMRA.

Only a few counts were recorded for this clonotype. No antigen is known for it. Germline CDR1 and CDR2: SGDLS and YYNGEE. The CDR3 sequence is 16 residues long. Trimming stripped 4 bases from V and 0 bases from J, with 15 bases between. The sequence was obtained from a man younger than 35 who had mild COVID-19 (a few samples of this study predate the infection). Cell type and time point are not known. The chain has TRBV9 and TRBJ2-3; no firm D call. Sequencing used PBMCs or a T cell subset sorted from them (not recorded which). The CDR3 coding sequence is TGTGCCAGCAGCCCACCGGACGGCCCCAGCACAGATACGCAGTATTTT. Translating it yields CASSPPDGPSTDTQYF.